This T cell receptor beta chain was captured in a study of shared clonotypes between healthy human individuals. For the study at large: A couple of female and a few male donors aged 18 to 49 were enrolled. CD4 naive and memory got three plates each, CD8 naive two, CD8 memory one.

Germline V gene data show CDR1 as SGHKS and CDR2 as YYEKEE (reference sequence). V lost 5 bases to trimming and J lost 4 bases, with 28 bases between them. This CDR3 spans 18 amino acids. Study-wide results and caveats: With few donors, the genetic and exposure-history diversity represented was limited. Among the subsets, naive ones generally showed larger estimated richness than memory ones.

The count of this clone is one. The antigen is undetermined. Sequencing was performed with immunoSEQ multiplex PCR; in TCRdb, only in-frame clones are kept and a portion is missing. The table has 2.3 million or so clones, about 92% seen once. Sequenced input: naive CD4+ T cells from PBMCs. The sample's subset: CD45RA+ positively selected. V gene TRBV5-5 combines with J gene TRBJ2-7, with D perhaps matching TRBD1 or TRBD2 (5 bases each). This clonotype was sampled from a man younger than 35 in good health. Some clones in this sample may be carry-over from other donors' samples. CDR3 sequence: CASSSIFSSRGSGYEQYF. CDR3 DNA sequence: TGTGCCAGCAGTTCAATCTTCTCTTCGAGGGGCTCTGGATACGAGCAGTACTTC.